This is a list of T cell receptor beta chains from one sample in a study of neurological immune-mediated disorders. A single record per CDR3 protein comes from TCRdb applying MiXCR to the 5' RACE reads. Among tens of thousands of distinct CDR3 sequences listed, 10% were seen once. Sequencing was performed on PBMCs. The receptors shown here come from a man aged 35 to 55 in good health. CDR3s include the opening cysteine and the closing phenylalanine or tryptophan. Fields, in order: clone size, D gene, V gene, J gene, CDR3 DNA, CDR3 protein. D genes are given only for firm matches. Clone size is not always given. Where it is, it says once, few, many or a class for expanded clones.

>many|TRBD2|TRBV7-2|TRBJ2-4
TGTGCCAGCAGCTTAGGCTACGGGGGGAGGGGAAACATTCAGTACTTC
CASSLGYGGRGNIQYF
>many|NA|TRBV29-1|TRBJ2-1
TGCAGCGTTGATTCTGGAAATGAGCAGTTCTTC
CSVDSGNEQFF
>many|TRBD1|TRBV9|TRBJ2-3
TGTGCCAGCAGCCCGTTTCAGGGGGCAACAGATACGCAGTATTTT
CASSPFQGATDTQYF
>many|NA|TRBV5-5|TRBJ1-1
TGTGCCAGCAGCACCGTTGGGGGGGGGAACACTGAAGCTTTCTTT
CASSTVGGGNTEAFF
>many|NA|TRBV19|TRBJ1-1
TGTGCCAGTAATTTTGTCGGCAGAACTGAAGCTTTCTTT
CASNFVGRTEAFF
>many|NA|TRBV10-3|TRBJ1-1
TGTGCCATCAGTGAGTCACGAAAGCAGAACACTGAAGCTTTCTTT
CAISESRKQNTEAFF
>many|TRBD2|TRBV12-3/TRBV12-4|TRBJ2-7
TGTGCCAGCAGTTTTCTAGGACTAGCGGGAGTCGAGCAGTACTTC
CASSFLGLAGVEQYF
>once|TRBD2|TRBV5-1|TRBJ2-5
TGCGCCAGCAGCCCGGCGGGGGGCTTGGAGACCCAGTACTTC
CASSPAGGLETQYF
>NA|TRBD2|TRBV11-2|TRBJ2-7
TGTGCCAGCAGCGCCCTACTAGCGGGAGGTCGAGAGCAGTACTTC
CASSALLAGGREQYF
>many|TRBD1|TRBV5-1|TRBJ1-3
TGCGCCAGCAGCGTTGACAGGGGAGGAAGAAACACCATATATTTT
CASSVDRGGRNTIYF
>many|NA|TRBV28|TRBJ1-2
TGTGCCAGCAGTTTGGACTCTATTCCTGGCTATGGCTACACCTTC
CASSLDSIPGYGYTF
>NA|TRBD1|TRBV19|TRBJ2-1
TGTGCCAGTAGTCTCGAGCGGGACAGGGGGGGCAATGAGCAGTTCTTC
CASSLERDRGGNEQFF
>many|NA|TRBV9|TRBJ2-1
TGTGCCAGCAGCGTAGATTACAATGAGCAGTTCTTC
CASSVDYNEQFF
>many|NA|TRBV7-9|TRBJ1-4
TGTGCCAGCGAAGATGAAAAACTGTTTTTT
CASEDEKLFF
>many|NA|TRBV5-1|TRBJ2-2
TGCGCCAGCAGCTTATACTCCGGCACCGGGGAGCTGTTTTTT
CASSLYSGTGELFF
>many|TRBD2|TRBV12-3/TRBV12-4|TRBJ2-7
TGTGCCAGCAGTTTTAGGGCGGGGGGGCACGAGCAGTACTTC
CASSFRAGGHEQYF
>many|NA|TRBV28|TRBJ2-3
TGTGCCAGCAGTTTATTGGGGGAGGCCACAGATACGCAGTATTTT
CASSLLGEATDTQYF
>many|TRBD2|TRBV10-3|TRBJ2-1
TGTGCCATCAGTGAGTCGGTAGCGGGGGGGCGGGAGCAGTTCTTC
CAISESVAGGREQFF
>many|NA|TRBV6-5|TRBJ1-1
TGTGCCAGCAGCCTGGGACTGGAGAGTGCTGAAGCTTTCTTT
CASSLGLESAEAFF
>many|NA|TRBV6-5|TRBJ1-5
TGTGCCAGCAGTTACGGGAATAGCAATCAGCCCCAGCATTTT
CASSYGNSNQPQHF
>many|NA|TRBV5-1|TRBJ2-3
TGCGCCAGCCAACTAAGGGAGGAGAATACGCAGTATTTT
CASQLREENTQYF
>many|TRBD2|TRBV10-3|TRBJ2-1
TGTGCCATCAGGACTAGCGGGTCGTCCTACAATGAGCAGTTCTTC
CAIRTSGSSYNEQFF
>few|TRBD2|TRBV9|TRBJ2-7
TGTGCCAGCAGCGTAGGCGGGGGAGCATTGAGCTCCTACGAGCAGTACTTC
CASSVGGGALSSYEQYF
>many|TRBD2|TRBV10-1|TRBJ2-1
TGCGCCAGCAGTGAGCTAGCGGGAACCTCCTACAATGAGCAGTTCTTC
CASSELAGTSYNEQFF
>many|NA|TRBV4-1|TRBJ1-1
TGCGCCAGCAGCCTTCTCACAGGGACCGCTGAAGCTTTCTTT
CASSLLTGTAEAFF
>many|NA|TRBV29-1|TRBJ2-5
TGCAGCGTTGAGTATGGGTACCAAGAGACCCAGTACTTC
CSVEYGYQETQYF
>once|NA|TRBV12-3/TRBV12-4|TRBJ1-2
TGTGGCAGCAGAGAAGGGGGATCCGGAGACTATGGCTACGCCTTC
CGSREGGSGDYGYAF
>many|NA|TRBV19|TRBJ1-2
TGTGCCAGTAGTCGGAATGGCTACACCTTC
CASSRNGYTF
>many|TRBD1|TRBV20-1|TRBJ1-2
TGCAGTCCCTCTGAGGCAGGGGGCGGGGGCTACACCTTC
CSPSEAGGGGYTF
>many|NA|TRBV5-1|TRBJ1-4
TGCGCCAGCAGCTTGCCGACCTTAAATGAAAAACTGTTTTTT
CASSLPTLNEKLFF
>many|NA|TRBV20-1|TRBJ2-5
TGCAGTGCCCGACGGGATGGGGGTTGGTTGGAGACCCAGTACTTC
CSARRDGGWLETQYF
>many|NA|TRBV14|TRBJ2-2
TGTGCCAGCAGCGGGGTTGGGCGACTGAACACCGGGGAGCTGTTTTTT
CASSGVGRLNTGELFF
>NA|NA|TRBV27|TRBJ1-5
TGTGCCAGCAGATTGGGTAGGCGCAATCAGCCCCAGCATTTT
CASRLGRRNQPQHF
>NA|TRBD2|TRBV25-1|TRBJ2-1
TGTGCCACCCGACTAGCGGGAGATAATGAGCAGTTCTTC
CATRLAGDNEQFF
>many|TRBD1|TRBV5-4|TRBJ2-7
TGTGCCAGCAGCTTGGGGGGACAGTTGAACTACGAGCAGTACTTC
CASSLGGQLNYEQYF
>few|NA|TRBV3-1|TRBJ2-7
TGTGCCAGCAGCCACCAGGGGACCCTTAACTACGAGCAGTACTTC
CASSHQGTLNYEQYF
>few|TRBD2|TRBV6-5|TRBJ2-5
TGTGCCAGCAGCCGGTCTAGCGGAACGCATCAAGAGACCCAGTACTTC
CASSRSSGTHQETQYF
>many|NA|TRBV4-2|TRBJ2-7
TGTGCCAGCAGCCAAGGATCACTAGCTGCTATCTACGAGCAGTACTTC
CASSQGSLAAIYEQYF
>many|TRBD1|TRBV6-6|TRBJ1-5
TGTGCCAGCAGTTACACCGGGACAGTGATAAGTCAGCCCCAGCATTTT
CASSYTGTVISQPQHF
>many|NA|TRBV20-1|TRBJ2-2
TGCAGTGCTAGGGAGAACACCGGGGAGCTGTTTTTT
CSARENTGELFF
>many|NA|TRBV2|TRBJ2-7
TGTGCCAGCACCTTCGAGAGGGAACCCGCCGCCTACGAGCAGTACTTC
CASTFEREPAAYEQYF
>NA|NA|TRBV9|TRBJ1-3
TGTGCCAACAGCGTAGGATCCGGGATTGGAAACATCATATATTTT
CANSVGSGIGNIIYF
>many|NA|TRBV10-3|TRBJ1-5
TGTGCCATCAGCAACGATCAAGAACCTTATCAGCCCCAGCATTTT
CAISNDQEPYQPQHF
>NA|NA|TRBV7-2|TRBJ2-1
TGTGCCAGCAGCCAGCGGTGGGCTAGGGGGGATGGGGAGCAGTTCTTC
CASSQRWARGDGEQFF
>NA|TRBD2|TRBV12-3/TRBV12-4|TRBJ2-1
TGTGCCAGCAGTTCGCGGGTGCATGGGGGGAGAGCGGGAGGGCCATTCTACAATGAGCAGTTCTTC
CASSSRVHGGRAGGPFYNEQFF
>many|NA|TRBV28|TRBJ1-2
TGTGCCAGCAGGACGGTCGGTGAGGGCTACACCTTC
CASRTVGEGYTF
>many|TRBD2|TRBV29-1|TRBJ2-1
TGCAGCGTTGGGGGGGGTAAGGGCTCCTACAATGAGCAGTTCTTC
CSVGGGKGSYNEQFF
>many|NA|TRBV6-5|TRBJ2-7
TGTGCCAGCAGACCCGACAAGAAGCATTATACCTACGAGCAGTACTTC
CASRPDKKHYTYEQYF
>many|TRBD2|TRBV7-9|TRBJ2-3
TGTGCCAGCAGCCCGGGACTAGCGGGAGAGAGCACAGATACGCAGTATTTT
CASSPGLAGESTDTQYF
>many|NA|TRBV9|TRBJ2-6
TGTGCCAGCAGCGTAGGAGTTGCCGTCAAGGGGTCTGGGGCCAACGTCCTGACTTTC
CASSVGVAVKGSGANVLTF
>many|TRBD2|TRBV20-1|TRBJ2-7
TGCAGTGCTAGATATAGCGGGGGGGCGGAATACGAGCAGTACTTC
CSARYSGGAEYEQYF
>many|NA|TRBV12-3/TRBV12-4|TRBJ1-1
TGTGCCAGCAGGGGTCGGGGGCGAACTGAAGCTTTCTTT
CASRGRGRTEAFF
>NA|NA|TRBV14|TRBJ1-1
TGTGCCAGCAGTCAAGGTTCAGGGGTAGCTTTCTTT
CASSQGSGVAFF
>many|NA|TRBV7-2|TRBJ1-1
TGTGCCAGCAGCTTGGACGGAGACTTGAACACTGAAGCTTTCTTT
CASSLDGDLNTEAFF